This TCR beta chain was recovered during a study of blood T cell repertoires in COVID-19. Participants had their cohort set by participant-reported clinical history. The germline V gene encodes CDR1 MNHEY and CDR2 SVGAGI. Trimming shortened V by 6 bases and J by 2 bases, and 14 bases separated the two germline ends. CDR3 length equals 14 residues. Using immunoSEQ multiplex PCR, the repertoire was profiled, and TCRdb retains in-frame clones only, with some absent. Of 490,000 or so clones detected, around nine tenths appear once; the ten largest clones hold 6.5% to 8.5%. Source material: PBMCs or T cells enriched from blood (not recorded which). The clonotype was recovered from a woman aged 55-75 years who had recovered from COVID-19. The chain recombines TRBV6-5 with TRBJ2-7; maybe TRBD1 (5 bases). For the CDR3, the DNA is TGTGCCAGCAGGTTGCAGGGAACCACCTACGAGCAGTACTTC. Translated: CASRLQGTTYEQYF.